The 23 T cell receptor beta chains below were found in one sample sequenced in a study of early T cells in non-severe SARS-CoV-2 infection. TCRdb reprocessed the 5' RACE reads via MiXCR and lists one record per CDR3 protein. The profile shows fewer than 100,000 distinct CDR3 sequences, approximately 11% of them singletons. Input material: whole blood. Every receptor here comes from an adult who was a healthcare worker with PCR-confirmed SARS-CoV-2 infection or an uninfected control (not recorded which).

V gene TRBV20-1 combines with J gene TRBJ1-5; D is undetermined. Germline V gene data show CDR1 as DFQATT and CDR2 as SNEGSKA (reference sequence). This CDR3 region has 14 residues. V dropped 6 bases and J dropped 3 bases, with 15 bases sitting between them. The CDR3 sequence: CSAVDAGFNQPQHF. For the CDR3, the DNA is TGCAGTGCAGTTGACGCGGGGTTCAATCAGCCCCAGCATTTT.

This clonotype was seen ten or more times. J is TRBJ2-3 and V is TRBV4-2; 13 positions agree with TRBD2. Germline CDR1 is LGHNA and CDR2 is YNFKEQ. Trimming took 6 bases from V and 2 from J; bases not matched to a gene: 20. The CDR3 consists of 21 residues. CDR3 sequence reads: CASSLRASPRTSGGLTDTQYF. CDR3 DNA sequence: TGTGCCAGCAGTCTCCGAGCCTCACCAAGGACTAGCGGGGGCCTCACAGATACGCAGTATTTT.

This chain connects TRBV24-1 to TRBJ1-5, with no clear D. The CDR3 consists of 14 residues. The germline V gene encodes CDR1 KGHDR and CDR2 SFDVKD. Between the trimmed V and J ends, which lost 9 bases and 1 base, there was a span of 12 bases. CDR3 region: CATSAAVSNQPQHF. The CDR3 DNA reads TGTGCCACCTCGGCAGCGGTAAGCAATCAGCCCCAGCATTTT.

The chain is built from TRBV20-1 and TRBJ2-3; 9 nucleotides match TRBD1. Germline CDR1 DFQATT, CDR2 SNEGSKA (reference sequence). This CDR3 has 14 residues. V shed 6 bases, J shed 5 bases, and the junction held 9 bases outside the gene matches. The CDR3 is CSANPGQGGDTQYF. CDR3 bases: TGCAGTGCAAATCCGGGACAGGGAGGAGATACGCAGTATTTT.

This clonotype has a count of ten or more. V gene TRBV12-5 combines with J gene TRBJ1-5, with 7 bases matching TRBD1. With 2 bases clipped from V and 4 bases from J, the junction kept 14 bases outside the gene matches. CDR1 and CDR2 from the germline V gene are LGHNT and FRNRAP. The CDR3 totals 18 residues. CDR3: CASGLSDLQGRYNQPQHF. The CDR3 DNA sequence: TGTGCTAGTGGTTTGTCCGACTTACAGGGGCGATATAATCAGCCCCAGCATTTT.

This clonotype was recorded at least ten times. DNA for the CDR3: TGCAGTGCTCTTAGGTCGGCGGGGGGCCCCAATGAGCAGTTCTTC. Encoded protein: CSALRSAGGPNEQFF. J is TRBJ2-1 and V is TRBV20-1, with 8 positions matching TRBD2. J lost 6 bases, V lost 5 bases, and 12 bases had no gene match. This CDR3 region has 15 residues. The germline CDR1 and CDR2 sequences are DFQATT and SNEGSKA (reference sequence).

In its sample, this clonotype was seen many times. The V gene is TRBV11-2, the J gene TRBJ2-2; 9 nucleotides agree with TRBD1. CDR1 SGHAT and CDR2 FQNNGV come from the germline V gene. V was clipped by 5 bases and J by 3 bases; unmatched bases: 13. The CDR3 sequence is 18 residues long. The CDR3 spells CASSPRTGAGDDTGELFF. The CDR3 DNA reads TGTGCCAGCAGCCCCCGGACAGGGGCGGGAGACGACACCGGGGAGCTGTTTTTT.

This clonotype is labeled medium-sized (0.01 to 0.1%). This sequence joins TRBV12-5 and TRBJ2-3, with 8 bases lining up with TRBD2. The CDR3 sequence is 15 residues long. CDR1 is LGHNT, CDR2 FRNRAP, per germline. V was pared by 5 bases and J by 0 bases, with 4 bases of the junction left unmatched. The CDR3 region has the DNA TGTGCTAGTGGTCCACTAGCGGCTAGCACAGATACGCAGTATTTT. Translating it yields CASGPLAASTDTQYF.

Ten or more counts support this clonotype. V and J are TRBV4-1 and TRBJ2-7, with D maybe TRBD1 (6 bases). Trimming shortened V by 3 bases and J by 3 bases, and 12 bases separated the two germline ends. The V gene's germline CDR1 is MGHRA and CDR2 YSYEKL. The CDR3 runs 14 residues. The CDR3 is CASSHHDRLYEQYF. The CDR3, as DNA: TGCGCCAGCAGCCACCACGACAGGCTCTACGAGCAGTACTTC.

The chain's CDR3 is CSAQTGRDSPLHF. Written as DNA, the CDR3 is TGCAGTGCCCAGACAGGGAGAGATTCACCCCTCCACTTT. The rearrangement joins TRBV20-1 to TRBJ1-6; TRBD1 agrees at 7 bases. CDR3 size: 13 residues. Per germline, CDR1 DFQATT and CDR2 SNEGSKA (reference sequence). V lost 6 bases, J lost 8 bases, and 7 bases stayed unmatched.

In its sample, this clonotype was seen a few times. This rearrangement joins TRBV7-9 to TRBJ2-5; D possibly corresponds to TRBD2 (5 bases). Trimming took off 2 bases at V and 5 bases at J, with 12 bases between the two ends. CDR3 length: 14 residues. The germline V gene encodes CDR1 SEHNR and CDR2 FQNEAQ (reference sequence). CDR3 sequence reads: CASSLRIGVETQYF. In DNA form, the CDR3 reads TGTGCCAGCAGCTTACGGATCGGGGTTGAGACCCAGTACTTC.

The chain is built from TRBV29-1 and TRBJ2-3, with D perhaps matching TRBD1 (6 bases). The CDR3 is 13 residues long. The germline gives CDR1 SQVTM, CDR2 ANQGSEA. Trimming took off 2 bases at V and 3 bases at J, with 9 bases between the two ends. CDR3 amino acids: CSVEKRGTDTQYF. DNA of the CDR3: TGCAGCGTTGAAAAAAGGGGGACAGATACGCAGTATTTT.

At least ten counts were recorded for this clonotype. The chain employs TRBV29-1 and TRBJ2-2, with TRBD1 as a possible D gene (5 bases). Germline values: CDR1 SQVTM, CDR2 ANQGSEA. The CDR3 has 16 residues. Trimming removed 3 bases from V and 1 base from J, with 15 bases in between. The CDR3 DNA follows: TGCAGCGTTGACCCGGGTGGGGCCCAGAACACCGGGGAGCTGTTTTTT. It yields the protein CSVDPGGAQNTGELFF.

The CDR3 loop is CASSRTYSNQPQHF. The CDR3 DNA sequence: TGTGCCAGCAGCCGGACCTATAGCAATCAGCCCCAGCATTTT. The chain uses TRBV6-5 and TRBJ1-5; D unresolved. Trimming stripped 6 bases from V and 0 bases from J, with 9 bases between. Germline-derived CDR1 and CDR2 are MNHEY and SVGAGI. The CDR3 covers 14 residues.

The table lists this clonotype with many counts. This rearrangement joins TRBV27 to TRBJ1-5; TRBD1 is a possible D gene (5 bases). The germline CDR1 and CDR2 sequences are MNHEY and SMNVEV (reference sequence). CDR3 size: 14 residues. V was cut by 5 bases and J by 3 bases, with 11 bases left in between. This CDR3 reads CASSSRVPNQPQHF. CDR3 DNA: TGTGCCAGCAGTAGCAGGGTACCCAATCAGCCCCAGCATTTT.

This clonotype was counted between two and nine times. The chain links TRBV29-1 to TRBJ1-2; D is undetermined. The CDR3 totals 12 residues. Trimming left V 6 bases short and J 4 bases short, with 12 bases between. From germline, CDR1 is SQVTM and CDR2 ANQGSEA. The CDR3 region has the DNA TGCAGCGTCGAAAACCTCTCCTATGGCTACACCTTC. Amino acids: CSVENLSYGYTF.

This clonotype has more than one count but fewer than ten. This chain connects TRBV19 to TRBJ2-2; 13 nucleotides agree with TRBD2. Germline V gene data show CDR1 as LNHDA and CDR2 as SQIVND (reference sequence). The CDR3 has 19 amino acids. The V segment lost 4 bases and the J segment 0 bases; nucleotides outside the gene matches: 8. CDR3 nucleotides: TGTGCCAGTAGTAACGGACTAGCGGGGGACTTCGCGAACACCGGGGAGCTGTTTTTT. It yields the protein CASSNGLAGDFANTGELFF. Full variable domain (outside the CDR3, taken from reference TRBV19 and TRBJ2-2): DGGITQSPKYLFRKEGQNVTLSCEQNLNHDAMYWYRQDPGQGLRLIYYSQIVNDFQKGDIAEGYSVSREKKESFPLTVTSAQKNPTAFYLCASSNGLAGDFANTGELFFGEGSRLTVL.

The gene calls are TRBV7-8 and TRBJ2-5, with D maybe TRBD2 (6 bases). From germline, CDR1 is SGHVS and CDR2 FQNEAQ. V was pared by 5 bases and J by 1 base, with 8 bases between. CDR3 length: 13 residues. CDR3: CASSPGVQETQYF. CDR3 nucleotides: TGTGCCAGCAGCCCGGGAGTCCAAGAGACCCAGTACTTC.

This clonotype was seen a few times. The J gene is TRBJ2-3, the V gene TRBV5-1; tentatively, D is TRBD2 (6 bases). Germline values: CDR1 SGHRS, CDR2 YFSETQ. Trimming took 3 bases from V and 4 from J, leaving 9 bases between them. The CDR3 contains 13 residues. The CDR3 coding sequence is TGCGCCAGCAGCTCCTGGGGGGCAGATACGCAGTATTTT. This encodes CASSSWGADTQYF. Drawing the rest from reference TRBV5-1 and TRBJ2-3, the complete variable domain is KAGVTQTPRYLIKTRGQQVTLSCSPISGHRSVSWYQQTPGQGLQFLFEYFSETQRNKGNFPGRFSGRQFSNSRSEMNVSTLELGDSALYLCASSSWGADTQYFGPGTRLTVL.

This clonotype was seen repeatedly, ten times or more. This chain links TRBV19 with TRBJ2-5; 9 bases map to TRBD1. This CDR3 is built from 15 residues. Germline V CDR1 and CDR2: LNHDA, SQIVND (reference sequence). Trimming cost V 5 bases and J 5 bases; bases outside gene matches: 9. CDR3 sequence (DNA): TGTGCCAGTAGTCTCGGACAGGGGAATGTGGAGACCCAGTACTTC. Its protein product is CASSLGQGNVETQYF.

This clonotype has at least ten counts. The V gene is TRBV20-1, the J gene TRBJ1-1, with D maybe TRBD1 (5 bases). The CDR3 totals 17 residues. In germline, CDR1 is DFQATT, CDR2 SNEGSKA (reference sequence). The germline V and J ends were trimmed by 1 base and 7 bases, with 25 bases remaining between them. CDR3 protein: CSARARRGGPTVNEAFF. DNA for the CDR3: TGCAGTGCTAGAGCGAGGCGTGGGGGACCGACTGTTAATGAAGCTTTCTTT.

This clonotype has a count of ten or more. The chain carries TRBV29-1 and TRBJ2-7; possibly TRBD1 for D (5 bases). This CDR3 region has 11 residues. Trimming took off 3 bases at V and 2 bases at J, with 5 bases between the two ends. Germline values: CDR1 SQVTM, CDR2 ANQGSEA. CDR3 protein: CSVEGPYEQYF. The DNA for the CDR3 is TGCAGCGTTGAGGGGCCCTACGAGCAGTACTTC.

The V and J genes are TRBV10-3 and TRBJ1-4; TRBD1 matches at 8 bases. After removal of 6 bases from V and 8 bases from J, the junction contained 11 bases not matched to a gene. The length of the CDR3 is 15 residues. The germline CDR1 and CDR2 sequences are ENHRY and SYGVKD. The CDR3: CAISSQGARGEKLFF. CDR3 in DNA: TGTGCCATCAGCAGCCAGGGGGCAAGAGGAGAAAAACTGTTTTTT.